This is a list of T cell receptor beta chains from one sample in a study of blood T cell repertoires in COVID-19. Here immunoSEQ multiplex PCR was the method, and the copy in TCRdb shows in-frame clones only, minus some. The repertoire has a few hundred thousand clones, more than 75% of them found once; the top ten carry around 13%. Sequenced input: peripheral blood. These TCRs come from a human donor in a cohort sampled during active COVID-19. Each CDR3 is given with its conserved first and last residue. D genes are given only for firm matches. Some rows have no size entry. The others give once, few or many, or a class for an expanded clone.

d_gene	j_gene	v_gene	abundance	CDR3aa	CDR3nt
NA	TRBJ1-6	TRBV19	NA	CASSTTGNSPLHF	TGTGCCAGTAGTACAACAGGGAATTCACCCCTCCACTTT
NA	TRBJ1-6	TRBV28	NA	CASAQGSNSPLHF	TGTGCCAGCGCGCAGGGTTCTAATTCACCCCTCCACTTT
TRBD1	TRBJ2-7	TRBV15	NA	CATSRELRDRGPYEQYF	TGTGCCACCAGCAGAGAGTTACGGGACAGGGGACCCTACGAGCAGTACTTC
TRBD2	TRBJ2-2	TRBV4-3	few	CASRLAGGSGELFF	TGCGCCAGCAGACTAGCGGGGGGGTCCGGGGAGCTGTTTTTT
NA	TRBJ2-1	TRBV9	NA	CASSVSGSRPYNEQFF	TGTGCCAGCAGCGTTTCTGGGAGCCGCCCCTACAATGAGCAGTTCTTC
NA	TRBJ2-7	TRBV5-1	few	CASSTFRGQSSYEQYF	TGCGCCAGCAGCACCTTCAGGGGCCAAAGCTCCTACGAGCAGTACTTC
NA	TRBJ1-1	TRBV19	NA	CASSGVMNTEAFF	TGTGCCAGTTCGGGGGTCATGAACACTGAAGCTTTCTTT
NA	TRBJ1-4	TRBV9	once	CASSQGWLSEKLFF	TGTGCCAGCAGCCAGGGGTGGTTGTCTGAAAAACTGTTTTTT
NA	TRBJ1-2	TRBV7-9	NA	CASSLVGSMGYTF	TGTGCCAGCAGCTTAGTCGGTAGTATGGGCTACACCTTC
TRBD1	TRBJ1-6	TRBV7-2	NA	CASSRTGDSNNSPLHF	TGTGCCAGCAGCAGAACAGGGGACAGTAATAATTCACCCCTCCACTTT
TRBD2	TRBJ2-2	TRBV4-3	NA	CASSPSGGWAGELFF	TGCGCCAGCAGCCCGAGCGGGGGGTGGGCCGGGGAGCTGTTTTTT
NA	TRBJ1-2	TRBV7-9	NA	CASSRRGGDGYTF	TGTGCCAGCAGCAGGCGGGGGGGCGATGGCTACACCTTC
NA	TRBJ1-1	TRBV30	NA	CAWNFELNTEAFF	TGTGCCTGGAATTTTGAGTTGAACACTGAAGCTTTCTTT